This T cell receptor (beta chain) is from a study of T cells after yellow fever vaccination. Study observations and caveats: Clonotype sharing between CD4 and CD8 compartments was small. Contaminants from the bulk population, in the form of abundant clonotypes, could be found in FACS-sorted repertoires. The secondary T-cell response peaked on day 5, not day 15, but was weaker.

It was through 5'RACE template switching that TCR cDNA was made, with a universal primer site and UMIs added. From the 5' RACE reads, TCRdb called clonotypes with MiXCR, one entry per CDR3 protein. The sample consists of approximately 120,000 distinct CDR3 sequences, 7.4% of them appearing once. This clonotype has ten or more counts. What it binds is not known. The CDR3 extends over 17 amino acids. The germline CDR1 and CDR2 sequences are MNHEY and SVGAGI. V dropped 5 bases and J dropped 0 bases, with 16 bases sitting between them. The V call is TRBV6-5, the J call TRBJ2-2; D gene uncertain. This TCR was recovered from a man younger than 35 who received the YFV17D yellow fever vaccine. The sequences come from CD4+ T cells sorted from PBMCs, collected 10 to 11 days after the first yellow fever vaccination. The CDR3 DNA reads TGTGCCAGCAGTCCCCTTTGGGGAAACGCGAACACCGGGGAGCTGTTTTTT. This codes for CASSPLWGNANTGELFF.